This is a list of T cell receptor beta chains from one sample in a study of chronic HIV infection and antiretroviral therapy. TCRdb ran MiXCR on the 5' RACE reads and lists one entry per CDR3 protein. The sample records under 55,000 distinct CDR3 sequences, roughly 19% being singletons. The specimen was peripheral blood. These receptors were obtained from an adult who had HIV and had not received antiretroviral therapy, or was an uninfected healthy control (not recorded which). Each CDR3 is given with its conserved first and last residue. D genes are given only for firm matches. Not every row has a clone size; where given, it reads once, few, many or a size class.

v_call: TRBV15
j_call: TRBJ1-5
d_call: -
clone_size: few
cdr3_nt: TGTGCCACCAGCATAGGTGAAAAGCCCCAGCATTTT
cdr3_aa: CATSIGEKPQHF

v_call: TRBV21-1
j_call: TRBJ2-6
d_call: -
clone_size: few
cdr3_nt: TGTGCCAGCAACATAAACCCCGGGGCCAGGGGGCTCTCTGGGGCCAACGTCCTGACTTTC
cdr3_aa: CASNINPGARGLSGANVLTF

v_call: TRBV20-1
j_call: TRBJ2-1
d_call: -
clone_size: -
cdr3_nt: TGCAGTGCTAGCCCCCTGCCGGTGGGGGAGCAGTTCTTC
cdr3_aa: CSASPLPVGEQFF

v_call: TRBV5-1
j_call: TRBJ1-3
d_call: -
clone_size: -
cdr3_nt: TGCGCCAGCAGCCCCTACCCTGGAAACACCATATATTTT
cdr3_aa: CASSPYPGNTIYF

v_call: TRBV28
j_call: TRBJ2-7
d_call: TRBD2
clone_size: -
cdr3_nt: TGTGCCAGCAGTACCCCGACTAGCGGGGCCTACGAGCAGTACTTC
cdr3_aa: CASSTPTSGAYEQYF

v_call: TRBV20-1
j_call: TRBJ2-1
d_call: -
clone_size: few
cdr3_nt: TGCAGTGCTAGCCCGGGACCAGGGATTGGTGAGCAGTTCTTC
cdr3_aa: CSASPGPGIGEQFF

v_call: TRBV7-2
j_call: TRBJ2-7
d_call: -
clone_size: -
cdr3_nt: TGTGCCAGCAGCTTATTTGGCATCCGGAGCTACGAGCAGTACTTC
cdr3_aa: CASSLFGIRSYEQYF

v_call: TRBV9
j_call: TRBJ1-3
d_call: TRBD1
clone_size: -
cdr3_nt: TGTGCCAGCAGCGGGGACAGGGATTTCTCTGGAAACACCATATATTTT
cdr3_aa: CASSGDRDFSGNTIYF

v_call: TRBV28
j_call: TRBJ2-5
d_call: -
clone_size: few
cdr3_nt: TGTGCCAGCACCGAGCCCCCGGTAGGGGCCCAGTACTTC
cdr3_aa: CASTEPPVGAQYF

v_call: TRBV29-1
j_call: TRBJ1-1
d_call: TRBD1
clone_size: few
cdr3_nt: TGCAGCGTTGGGGAGGGGGCGGCTTTCTTT
cdr3_aa: CSVGEGAAFF

v_call: TRBV7-2
j_call: TRBJ2-3
d_call: -
clone_size: -
cdr3_nt: TGTGCCAGCACCTGGACAGATACGCAGTATTTT
cdr3_aa: CASTWTDTQYF

v_call: TRBV3-1
j_call: TRBJ1-1
d_call: -
clone_size: -
cdr3_nt: TGTGCCAGCAGCCAAGGGTTTGGGGGGGCCGGAATGAACACTGAAGCTTTCTTT
cdr3_aa: CASSQGFGGAGMNTEAFF

v_call: TRBV27
j_call: TRBJ2-7
d_call: -
clone_size: -
cdr3_nt: TGTGCCAGCAGTCTGAACGGGTCAGGCGGAGAGCAGTACTTC
cdr3_aa: CASSLNGSGGEQYF